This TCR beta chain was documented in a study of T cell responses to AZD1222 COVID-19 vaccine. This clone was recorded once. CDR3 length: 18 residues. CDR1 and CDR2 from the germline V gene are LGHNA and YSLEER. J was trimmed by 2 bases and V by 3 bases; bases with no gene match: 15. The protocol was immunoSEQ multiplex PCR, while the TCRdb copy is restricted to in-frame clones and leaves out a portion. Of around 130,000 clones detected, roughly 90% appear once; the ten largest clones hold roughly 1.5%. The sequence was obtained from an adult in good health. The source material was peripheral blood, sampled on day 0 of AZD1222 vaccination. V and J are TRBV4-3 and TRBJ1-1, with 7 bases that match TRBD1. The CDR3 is CASSHFGQAEDSNTEAFF. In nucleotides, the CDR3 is TGCGCCAGCAGCCACTTCGGACAGGCCGAGGATAGTAACACTGAAGCTTTCTTT.